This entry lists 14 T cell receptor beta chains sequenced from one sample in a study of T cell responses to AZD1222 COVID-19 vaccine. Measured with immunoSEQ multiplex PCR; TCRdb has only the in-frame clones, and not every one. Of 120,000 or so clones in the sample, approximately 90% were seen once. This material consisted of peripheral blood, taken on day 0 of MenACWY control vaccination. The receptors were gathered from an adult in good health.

The CDR3 DNA follows: TGTGCCAGCAGCCTCGGGACAAGCAATCAGCCCCAGCATTTT. Its protein is CASSLGTSNQPQHF. The chain recombines TRBV7-2 with TRBJ1-5; tentatively, D is TRBD1 (6 bases). Deletions cut 5 bases from V and 1 base from J, with 9 bases between. The CDR3 has 14 residues. The germline V gene encodes CDR1 SGHTA and CDR2 FQGNSA.

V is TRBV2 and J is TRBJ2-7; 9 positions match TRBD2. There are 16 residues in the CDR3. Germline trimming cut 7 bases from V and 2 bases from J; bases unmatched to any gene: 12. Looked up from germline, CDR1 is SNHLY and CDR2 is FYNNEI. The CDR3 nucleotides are TGTGCCAGCAAGCCGGGGGTGGCGGGAGGGACCTACGAGCAGTACTTC. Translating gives CASKPGVAGGTYEQYF.

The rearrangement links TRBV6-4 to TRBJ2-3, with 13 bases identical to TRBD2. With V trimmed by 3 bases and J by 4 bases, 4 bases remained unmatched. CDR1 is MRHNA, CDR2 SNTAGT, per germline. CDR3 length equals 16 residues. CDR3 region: CASSETGLAGPDTQYF. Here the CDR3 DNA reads TGTGCCAGCAGTGAAACGGGACTAGCGGGACCAGATACGCAGTATTTT.

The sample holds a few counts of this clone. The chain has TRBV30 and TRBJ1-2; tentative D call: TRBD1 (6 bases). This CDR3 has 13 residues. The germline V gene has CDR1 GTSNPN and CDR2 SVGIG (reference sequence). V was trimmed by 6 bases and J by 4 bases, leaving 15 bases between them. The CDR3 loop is CACTGYSGYGYTF. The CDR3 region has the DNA TGTGCCTGCACAGGGTATTCCGGCTATGGCTACACCTTC.

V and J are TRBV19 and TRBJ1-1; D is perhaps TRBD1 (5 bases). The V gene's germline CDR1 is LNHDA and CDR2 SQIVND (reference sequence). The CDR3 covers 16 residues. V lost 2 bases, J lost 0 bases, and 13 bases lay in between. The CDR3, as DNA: TGTGCCAGTAGTATATTCGGGGGGACTATGAACACTGAAGCTTTCTTT. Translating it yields CASSIFGGTMNTEAFF.

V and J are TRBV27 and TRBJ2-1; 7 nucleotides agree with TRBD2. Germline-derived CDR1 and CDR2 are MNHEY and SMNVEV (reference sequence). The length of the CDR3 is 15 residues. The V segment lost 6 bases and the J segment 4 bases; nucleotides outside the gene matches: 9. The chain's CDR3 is CASSQPRTRYNEQFF. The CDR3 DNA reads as TGTGCCAGCAGCCAACCCCGGACTAGGTACAATGAGCAGTTCTTC.

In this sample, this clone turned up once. The CDR3 sequence is CASRGPGSNQPQHF. The DNA of the CDR3 is TGTGCCTCCAGGGGGCCGGGAAGCAATCAGCCCCAGCATTTT. The chain recombines TRBV30 with TRBJ1-5; 8 bases match TRBD1. CDR1 and CDR2 from the germline V gene are GTSNPN and SVGIG (reference sequence). This CDR3 has 14 residues. Trimming at V came to 7 bases and at J to 1 base, leaving 6 bases not matched to a gene.

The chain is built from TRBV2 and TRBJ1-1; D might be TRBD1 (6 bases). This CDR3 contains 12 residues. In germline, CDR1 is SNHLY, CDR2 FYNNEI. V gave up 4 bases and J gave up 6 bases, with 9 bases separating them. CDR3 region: CASSAEGAEAFF. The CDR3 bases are TGTGCCAGCAGTGCCGAGGGGGCTGAAGCTTTCTTT.

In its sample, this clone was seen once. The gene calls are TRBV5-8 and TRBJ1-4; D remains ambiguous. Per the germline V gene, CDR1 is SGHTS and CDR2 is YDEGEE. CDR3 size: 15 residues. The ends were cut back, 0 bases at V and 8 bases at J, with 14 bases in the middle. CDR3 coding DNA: TGTGCCAGCAGCTTGGAGGGTTTTCGGATGGAAAAACTGTTTTTT. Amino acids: CASSLEGFRMEKLFF.

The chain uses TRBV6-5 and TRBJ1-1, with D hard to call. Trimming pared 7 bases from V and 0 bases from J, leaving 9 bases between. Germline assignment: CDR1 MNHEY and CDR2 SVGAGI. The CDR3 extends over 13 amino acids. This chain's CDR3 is CASTPIMNTEAFF. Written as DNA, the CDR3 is TGTGCCAGCACCCCAATTATGAACACTGAAGCTTTCTTT.

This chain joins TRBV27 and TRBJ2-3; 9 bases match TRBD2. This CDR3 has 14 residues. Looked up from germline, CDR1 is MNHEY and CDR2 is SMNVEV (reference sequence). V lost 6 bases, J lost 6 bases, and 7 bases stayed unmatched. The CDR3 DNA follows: TGTGCCAGCAGAAGACTAGCGGCCAGGGATACGCAGTATTTT. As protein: CASRRLAARDTQYF.

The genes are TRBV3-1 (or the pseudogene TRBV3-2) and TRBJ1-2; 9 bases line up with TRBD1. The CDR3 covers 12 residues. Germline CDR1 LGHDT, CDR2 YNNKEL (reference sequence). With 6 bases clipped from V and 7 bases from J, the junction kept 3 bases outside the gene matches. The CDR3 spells CASRRTGAGYTF. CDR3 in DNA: TGTGCCAGCAGGCGGACAGGGGCTGGCTACACCTTC.

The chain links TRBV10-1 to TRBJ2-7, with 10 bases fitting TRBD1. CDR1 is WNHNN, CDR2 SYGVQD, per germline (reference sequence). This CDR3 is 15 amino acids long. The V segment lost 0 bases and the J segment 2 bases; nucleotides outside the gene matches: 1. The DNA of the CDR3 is TGCGCCAGCAGTGAGTCGACAGGGGGCACCTACGAGCAGTACTTC. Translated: CASSESTGGTYEQYF.

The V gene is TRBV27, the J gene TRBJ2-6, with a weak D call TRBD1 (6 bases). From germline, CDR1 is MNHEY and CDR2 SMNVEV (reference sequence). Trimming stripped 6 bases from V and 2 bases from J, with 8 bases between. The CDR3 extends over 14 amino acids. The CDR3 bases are TGTGCCAGCAGAACAGGGACTGGGGCCAACGTCCTGACTTTC. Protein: CASRTGTGANVLTF.